This T cell receptor (beta chain) was found in a study of spatial heterogeneity in lung cancer. TCRdb processed the 5' RACE reads anew with MiXCR; each CDR3 protein has one entry. The top ten hold roughly 36% of the sample, which has tens of thousands of distinct CDR3 sequences, about 4.3% seen once. In germline, CDR1 is MNHNY, CDR2 SVGAGI (reference sequence). V lost 5 bases and J 2 bases, leaving 16 bases between the germline ends. This CDR3 is 16 amino acids long. General study results and limits: Ubiquitous expanded tumor TCRs showed up in blood more at resection than follow-up.

In regard to this clonotype: Its antigen is not known.

Indicated time point: sample taken at primary tumor resection. Without sorting, whole RNA was sequenced from tumor, nontumor lung or frozen PBMC. The genes are TRBV6-6 and TRBJ2-4; maybe TRBD2 (7 bases). Here the sequenced sample was PBMCs, taken at surgery. The TCR comes from a male donor with early-stage non-small cell lung cancer. The CDR3 nucleotides are TGTGCCAGCAGTCCGACGGGGGGCGGAACCAAAAACATTCAGTACTTC. Translated, it gives CASSPTGGGTKNIQYF.